These 30 T cell receptor beta chains were all obtained from the same sample, sequenced in a study of shared T cell receptors in the human thymus. Produced via immunoSEQ multiplex PCR; TCRdb's table is partial and in-frame only. This table has hundreds of thousands of clones, roughly 88% appearing once. This sample was shared with a second study, whose subject was human thymus T cells.

Sample: thymocytes. These receptors were collected from a boy under two years old with a congenital heart defect.

This clone showed up just a few times. The chain carries TRBV11-2 and TRBJ1-3; maybe TRBD1 (6 bases). The CDR3 is 16 amino acids. Germline CDR1 reads SGHAT; CDR2 reads FQNNGV. Trimming shortened V by 5 bases and J by 2 bases, and 16 bases separated the two germline ends. The CDR3 sequence: CASSQIQGRAGNTIYF. Written as DNA, the CDR3 is TGTGCCAGCAGCCAGATACAGGGTCGGGCTGGAAACACCATATATTTT. The full variable domain, rest sourced from reference TRBV11-2 and TRBJ1-3, is EAGVAQSPRYKIIEKRQSVAFWCNPISGHATLYWYQQILGQGPKLLIQFQNNGVVDDSQLPKDRFSAERLKGVDSTLKIQPAKLEDSAVYLCASSQIQGRAGNTIYFGEGSWLTVV.

The chain has TRBV28 and TRBJ2-7; 10 bases match TRBD1. The CDR3 covers 17 residues. The J segment lost 2 bases and the V segment lost 6 bases, leaving 13 bases of the junction unmatched. From germline, CDR1 is MDHEN and CDR2 SYDVKM. The CDR3 region has the DNA TGTGCCAGCAGGCCCTCCACTCGAGGACAGGGGGCCTACGAGCAGTACTTC. Translated, it gives CASRPSTRGQGAYEQYF.

V is TRBV5-5 and J is TRBJ1-2; 10 bases are shared with TRBD1. The CDR3 is made up of 14 amino acids. With 4 bases clipped from V and 5 bases from J, the junction kept 5 bases outside the gene matches. Looked up from germline, CDR1 is SGHKS and CDR2 is YYEKEE (reference sequence). DNA for the CDR3: TGTGCCAGCAGCCGGACAGGGGGAAGGTATGGCTACACCTTC. It specifies CASSRTGGRYGYTF.

In regard to this clone: Its ends do not fully match the called genes, so a read error is possible. The chain is built from TRBV11-1 and TRBJ2-7; D gene uncertain. The CDR3 is made up of 11 amino acids. The germline V gene encodes CDR1 SGHAT and CDR2 FQDESV (reference sequence). CDR3 DNA sequence: TGTGCCAGCAGCGCTCACTACGGGCAGTACTTC. Amino acid sequence: CASSAHYGQYF.

This chain joins TRBV4-3 and TRBJ1-2, with TRBD1 as a possible D gene (6 bases). The germline V gene encodes CDR1 LGHNA and CDR2 YSLEER. The CDR3 runs 15 residues. V was trimmed by 4 bases and J by 5 bases, leaving 17 bases between them. The CDR3 is CASSPRQAQRYGYTF. The CDR3 nucleotides read TGCGCCAGCAGCCCTAGACAGGCTCAGCGGTATGGCTACACCTTC.

The V gene is TRBV27, the J gene TRBJ2-1, with D perhaps matching TRBD2 (5 bases). V was cut by 2 bases and J by 8 bases, with 10 bases left in between. The CDR3 covers 13 residues. Germline V gene sequence: CDR1 MNHEY, CDR2 SMNVEV (reference sequence). This CDR3 reads CASSLNSSDEQFF. CDR3 in DNA: TGTGCCAGCAGTTTAAACAGTAGCGATGAGCAGTTCTTC.

The V and J genes are TRBV13 and TRBJ2-7, with 8 bases identical to TRBD2. J gave up 3 bases and V 4 bases, and 8 bases lay outside the gene matches. The CDR3 extends over 15 amino acids. Germline values: CDR1 PRHDT, CDR2 FYEKMQ (reference sequence). The CDR3 loop is CASSYRTAGVYEQYF. CDR3 bases: TGTGCCAGCAGCTACCGGACAGCGGGAGTCTACGAGCAGTACTTC.

The chain couples TRBV6-5 to TRBJ2-1; TRBD1 might be the D (5 bases). CDR3 length: 11 amino acids. CDR1 MNHEY and CDR2 SVGAGI come from the germline V gene. Trimming took 3 bases from V and 13 from J, leaving 10 bases between them. The CDR3 spells CASSYQGDQFF. The CDR3, as DNA: TGTGCCAGCAGTTATCAGGGCGATCAGTTCTTC.

The chain couples TRBV27 to TRBJ2-7, with 7 bases lining up with TRBD2. Germline trimming cut 2 bases from V and 6 bases from J; bases unmatched to any gene: 10. The CDR3 spans 15 residues. Per germline, CDR1 MNHEY and CDR2 SMNVEV (reference sequence). CDR3 sequence (DNA): TGTGCCAGCAGTTTAAGGGTGGGGGGGGTCGGCGAGCAGTACTTC. It encodes CASSLRVGGVGEQYF.

V usage is TRBV6-6 and J usage is TRBJ1-1; 9 bases agree with TRBD1. Germline V gene data show CDR1 as MNHNY and CDR2 as SVGAGI (reference sequence). V was pared by 4 bases and J by 6 bases, with 3 bases of the junction left unmatched. The CDR3 runs to 13 residues. CDR3 protein: CASSFRQGAEAFF. The CDR3, as DNA: TGTGCCAGCAGTTTCCGACAGGGGGCTGAAGCTTTCTTT.

The chain carries TRBV18 and TRBJ2-7, with no clear D. Trimming pared 3 bases from V and 2 bases from J, leaving 17 bases between. This CDR3 contains 16 residues. The germline gives CDR1 KGHSH, CDR2 LQKENI. In nucleotides, the CDR3 is TGTGCCAGCTCACCCTCAGTCGACAAACTCACCTACGAGCAGTACTTC. Protein: CASSPSVDKLTYEQYF.

This rearrangement joins TRBV5-1 to TRBJ2-1, with TRBD1 identical over 8 bases. CDR3 length: 15 amino acids. The junction had 11 bases not matched to a gene; V was cut back by 4 bases and J by 8 bases. Germline V CDR1 and CDR2: SGHRS, YFSETQ. The CDR3 loop reads CASSLSPGQAHEQFF. The CDR3, as DNA: TGCGCCAGCAGCCTCTCTCCGGGACAGGCCCATGAGCAGTTCTTC.

The chain has TRBV11-2 and TRBJ1-4, with a possible D match to TRBD1 (5 bases). The CDR3 runs 15 residues. CDR1 SGHAT and CDR2 FQNNGV come from the germline V gene. Trimming shortened V by 5 bases and J by 14 bases, and 24 bases separated the two germline ends. Written as DNA, the CDR3 is TGTGCCAGCAGCCCTAGAGGGGCGGGGCAGGTTACCCTGTTTTTT. Residues: CASSPRGAGQVTLFF.

V usage is TRBV11-2 and J usage is TRBJ2-7; 9 bases match TRBD1. The V gene end was trimmed by 1 base and the J gene end by 6 bases; junction bases not matched to a gene: 7. In germline, CDR1 is SGHAT, CDR2 FQNNGV. This CDR3 comprises 15 residues. This chain's CDR3 is CASSLGGQGNGEQYF. DNA of the CDR3: TGTGCCAGCAGCTTAGGAGGACAGGGGAATGGCGAGCAGTACTTC.

This sequence joins TRBV19 and TRBJ1-2; 10 bases line up with TRBD1. The ends lost 4 bases at V and 4 bases at J; junction bases unmatched: 21. Germline CDR1 LNHDA, CDR2 SQIVND (reference sequence). CDR3 size: 20 residues. This chain's CDR3 is CASSTPLDRGQGPNLYGYTF. The CDR3 DNA follows: TGTGCCAGTAGTACCCCGCTGGATCGGGGACAGGGGCCGAACCTCTATGGCTACACCTTC.

The chain combines TRBV7-2 with TRBJ2-7, with 7 positions matching TRBD2. Unmatched junction bases numbered 12, after V lost 5 bases and J lost 8 bases. This CDR3 has 14 residues. CDR1 and CDR2 (germline): SGHTA, FQGNSA. The CDR3 loop is CASSPRTKREKQYF. The CDR3 DNA follows: TGTGCCAGCAGCCCGAGGACTAAGCGGGAAAAGCAGTACTTC. Complete variable domain (other parts from reference TRBV7-2 and TRBJ2-7): GAGVSQSPSNKVTEKGKDVELRCDPISGHTALYWYRQSLGQGLEFLIYFQGNSAPDKSGLPSDRFSAERTGGSVSTLTIQRTQQEDSAVYLCASSPRTKREKQYFGPGTRLTVT.

In its sample, this clone was seen a few times. This sequence joins TRBV6-1 and TRBJ2-3, with D possibly TRBD1 on 6 matching bases. V lost 1 base and J 6 bases, leaving 8 bases between the germline ends. CDR3 size: 13 residues. The germline gives CDR1 MNHNS, CDR2 SASEGT. The DNA for the CDR3 is TGTGCCAGCAGTGAAGGGACAGCGGATACGCAGTATTTT. Its translation is CASSEGTADTQYF.

The rearrangement uses TRBV21-1 and TRBJ2-7; the tabulated D call, TRBD1, remains unverified against the DNA. TRBV21-1 is marked as a pseudogene. The CDR3 runs 12 residues. The CDR3 spells CASSAQGPEQYF. Written as DNA, the CDR3 is TGTGCCAGCAGCGCACAGGGACCCGAGCAGTACTTC.

V gene TRBV30 combines with J gene TRBJ2-7; no definite D call. The ends were cut back, 2 bases at V and 2 bases at J, with 10 bases in the middle. The V gene's germline CDR1 is GTSNPN and CDR2 SVGIG (reference sequence). This CDR3 comprises 13 residues. Written as DNA, the CDR3 is TGTGCCTGGAGTCCCGTACTGGCCTACGAGCAGTACTTC. It specifies CAWSPVLAYEQYF. The whole variable domain, remainder taken from reference TRBV30 and TRBJ2-7, is SQTIHQWPATLVQPVGSPLSLECTVEGTSNPNLYWYRQAAGRGLQLLFYSVGIGQISSEVPQNLSASRPQDRQFILSSKKLLLSDSGFYLCAWSPVLAYEQYFGPGTRLTVT.

The chain uses TRBV27 and TRBJ2-5; 12 nucleotides match TRBD2. Germline CDR1 MNHEY, CDR2 SMNVEV (reference sequence). This CDR3 spans 18 amino acids. V was clipped by 5 bases and J by 1 base; unmatched bases: 11. CDR3 sequence (DNA): TGTGCCAGCAGTCCTCACCAGACTAGCGGGAGAATCCAAGAGACCCAGTACTTC. Translated: CASSPHQTSGRIQETQYF.

This clone was counted a single time. V gene TRBV19 combines with J gene TRBJ1-1; D gene ambiguous. V was pared by 5 bases and J by 0 bases, with 10 bases between. This CDR3 is 14 amino acids long. Germline CDR1 reads LNHDA; CDR2 reads SQIVND (reference sequence). The CDR3 here is CASSPDTLNTEAFF. The CDR3 nucleotides read TGTGCCAGTAGTCCTGACACACTGAACACTGAAGCTTTCTTT.

The chain is built from TRBV28 and TRBJ2-7; 8 bases agree with TRBD2. Germline V gene data show CDR1 as MDHEN and CDR2 as SYDVKM. This CDR3 is built from 14 residues. The junction had 12 bases not matched to a gene; V was cut back by 8 bases and J by 6 bases. Here the CDR3 reads CASGSPAGVCEQYF. The CDR3 nucleotides are TGTGCCAGCGGGTCCCCAGCGGGAGTTTGCGAGCAGTACTTC.

The V gene is TRBV2, the J gene TRBJ2-7; 7 bases map to TRBD1. The V gene end was trimmed by 3 bases and the J gene end by 4 bases; junction bases not matched to a gene: 3. CDR3 size: 13 residues. CDR1 and CDR2 from the germline V gene are SNHLY and FYNNEI. Here the CDR3 reads CASSDGRGYEQYF. DNA of the CDR3: TGTGCCAGCAGTGACGGCAGGGGGTACGAGCAGTACTTC.

The rearrangement joins TRBV4-3 to TRBJ2-2; 14 positions match TRBD2. Trimming cost V 0 bases and J 5 bases; bases outside gene matches: 8. The CDR3 sequence is 19 residues long. Germline assignment: CDR1 LGHNA and CDR2 YSLEER. CDR3 nucleotides: TGCGCCAGCAGCCAAGAGGGACTAGCGGGAGAGCAGGGAACCGGGGAGCTGTTTTTT. Translated: CASSQEGLAGEQGTGELFF.

This clone was counted a few times. The rearrangement links TRBV6-1 to TRBJ2-5; TRBD2 is a possible D gene (6 bases). V shed 6 bases and J shed 4 bases, with 18 bases lying between them. The CDR3 contains 15 residues. In germline, CDR1 is MNHNS, CDR2 SASEGT. CDR3 sequence (DNA): TGTGCCAGCAGACGACTAGTTGTACGTGGAGAGACCCAGTACTTC. It codes for CASRRLVVRGETQYF.

This chain uses TRBV6-1 with TRBJ1-5, with 7 positions matching TRBD1. The CDR3 spans 20 residues. Looked up from germline, CDR1 is MNHNS and CDR2 is SASEGT. V gave up 1 base and J gave up 2 bases; unmatched junction bases: 17. The CDR3 protein is CASSEGGFRRGRRGNQPQHF. CDR3 DNA sequence: TGTGCCAGCAGTGAAGGGGGGTTTCGGAGGGGGCGTCGCGGCAATCAGCCCCAGCATTTT.

The V gene is TRBV11-3, the J gene TRBJ2-7; a weak D match, TRBD1 (5 bases). CDR1 is SGHNT and CDR2 is YENEEA in the germline V gene. The CDR3 totals 15 residues. The germline V and J ends were trimmed by 1 base and 4 bases, with 14 bases remaining between them. As DNA, the CDR3 is TGTGCCAGCAGCTTAGGGATCCAGGGTTCATACGAGCAGTACTTC. It specifies CASSLGIQGSYEQYF.

This chain connects TRBV5-1 to TRBJ1-4; D is undetermined. V lost 4 bases, J lost 7 bases, and 8 bases lay in between. From germline, CDR1 is SGHRS and CDR2 YFSETQ. CDR3 length: 12 residues. Here the CDR3 reads CASSPRGEKLFF. The CDR3 nucleotides read TGCGCCAGCAGCCCTCGGGGTGAAAAACTGTTTTTT.

With regard to this clone: The same CDR3 can be traced to other DNA sequences in this sample. J is TRBJ2-7 and V is TRBV18; TRBD2 is a possible D gene (6 bases). Germline CDR1 KGHSH, CDR2 LQKENI. Trimming cost V 3 bases and J 3 bases, with 6 bases left between them. The CDR3 is made up of 12 amino acids. The CDR3 sequence is CASSPRGYEQYF. Here the CDR3 DNA reads TGTGCCAGCTCACCGCGGGGCTACGAGCAGTACTTC.

The gene calls are TRBV7-7 and TRBJ2-1; the D gene is possibly TRBD2 (5 bases). The germline CDR1 and CDR2 sequences are SSHAT and FNYEAQ (reference sequence). V shed 1 base and J shed 8 bases, with 15 bases lying between them. This CDR3 has 15 amino acids. The CDR3 region is CASSLEPSAGHEQFF. In DNA form, the CDR3 reads TGTGCCAGCAGCTTAGAACCCAGCGCGGGCCATGAGCAGTTCTTC.